This entry is about one T cell receptor beta chain. Its antigen is undetermined. This specimen comes from a study of a mutant IDH1 vaccine in newly diagnosed glioma. Study as a whole: The first vaccination came 4-6 weeks after radiotherapy alone, or with temozolomide cycles.

V shed 5 bases, J shed 0 bases, and the junction held 9 bases outside the gene matches. The CDR3 contains 18 residues. Germline V gene data show CDR1 as LGHNA and CDR2 as YNFKEQ. The protocol was immunoSEQ multiplex PCR, while the TCRdb copy is restricted to in-frame clones and leaves out a portion. Counted here are about 68,000 clones, 84% occurring once; the ten biggest clones make up 12%. The time point was: week 35, safety follow-up. What each vaccine dose contained was 300 ug of mutant IDH1 20-mer peptide, accompanied by topical imiquimod. Tumors from donors were new WHO grade 3 or 4 IDH1-mutant astrocytomas with ATRX loss.

The chain carries TRBV4-2 and TRBJ2-1, with 11 bases matching TRBD2. This specimen consisted of PBMCs, obtained from a glioma patient whose treatment included an IDH1 peptide vaccine. The TCR comes from a man younger than 35 with glioma. The CDR3 region has the DNA TGTGCCAGCAGCTCCCCGACTAGCGGGACGTACTCCTACAATGAGCAGTTCTTC. Translation gives CASSSPTSGTYSYNEQFF.